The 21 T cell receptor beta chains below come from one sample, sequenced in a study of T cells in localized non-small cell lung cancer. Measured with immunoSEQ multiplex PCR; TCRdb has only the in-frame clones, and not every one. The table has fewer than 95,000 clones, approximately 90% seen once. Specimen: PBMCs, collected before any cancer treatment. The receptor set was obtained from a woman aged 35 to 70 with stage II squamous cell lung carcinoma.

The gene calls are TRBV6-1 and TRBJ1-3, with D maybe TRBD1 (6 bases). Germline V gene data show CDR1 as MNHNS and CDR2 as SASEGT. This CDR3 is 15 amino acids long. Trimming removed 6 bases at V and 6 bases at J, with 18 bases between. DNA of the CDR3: TGTGCCAGCAGCACTACCGGGACACAGGAAAACACCATATATTTT. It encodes CASSTTGTQENTIYF.

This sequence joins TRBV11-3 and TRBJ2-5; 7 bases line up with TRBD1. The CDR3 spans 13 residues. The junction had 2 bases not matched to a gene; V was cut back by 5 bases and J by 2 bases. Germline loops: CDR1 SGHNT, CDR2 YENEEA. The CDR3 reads CASSRDSQETQYF. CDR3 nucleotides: TGTGCCAGCAGCCGGGACAGTCAAGAGACCCAGTACTTC.

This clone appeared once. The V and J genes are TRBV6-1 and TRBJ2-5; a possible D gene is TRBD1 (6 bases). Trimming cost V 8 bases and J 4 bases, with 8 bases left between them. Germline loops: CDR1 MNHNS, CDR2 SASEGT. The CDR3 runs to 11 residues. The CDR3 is CASRRGETQYF. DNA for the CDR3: TGTGCCAGCCGCAGGGGAGAGACCCAGTACTTC.

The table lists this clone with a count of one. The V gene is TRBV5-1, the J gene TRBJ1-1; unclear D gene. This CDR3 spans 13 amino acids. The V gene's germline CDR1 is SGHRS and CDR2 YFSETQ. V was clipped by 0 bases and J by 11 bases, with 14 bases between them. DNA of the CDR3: TGCGCCAGCAGCTTGGCCTACTTTAATGAGGCTTTCTTT. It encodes CASSLAYFNEAFF.

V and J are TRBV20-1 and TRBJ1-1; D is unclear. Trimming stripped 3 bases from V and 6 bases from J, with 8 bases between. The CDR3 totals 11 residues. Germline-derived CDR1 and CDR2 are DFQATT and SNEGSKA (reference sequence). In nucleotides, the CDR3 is TGCAGTGCTAGTTCGATCCCTGAAGCTTTCTTT. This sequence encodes CSASSIPEAFF.

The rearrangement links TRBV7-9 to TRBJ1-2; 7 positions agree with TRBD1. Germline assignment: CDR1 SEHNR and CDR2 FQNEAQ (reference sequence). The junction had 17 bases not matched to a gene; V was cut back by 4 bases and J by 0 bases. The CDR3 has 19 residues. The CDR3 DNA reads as TGTGCCAGCAGCTCGAACCCGGGACAGCATTTCGAAGCTAACTATGGCTACACCTTC. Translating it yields CASSSNPGQHFEANYGYTF.

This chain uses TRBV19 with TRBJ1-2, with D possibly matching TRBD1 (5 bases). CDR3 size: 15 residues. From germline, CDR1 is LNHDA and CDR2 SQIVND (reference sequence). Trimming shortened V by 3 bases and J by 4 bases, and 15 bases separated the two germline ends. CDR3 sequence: CASSMGGALIYGYTF. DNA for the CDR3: TGTGCCAGTAGTATGGGAGGGGCGTTAATCTATGGCTACACCTTC.

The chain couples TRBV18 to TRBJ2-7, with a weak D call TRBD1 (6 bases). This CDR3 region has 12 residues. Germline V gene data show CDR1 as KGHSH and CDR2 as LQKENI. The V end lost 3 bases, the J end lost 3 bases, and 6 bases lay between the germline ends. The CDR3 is CASSPDSYEQYF. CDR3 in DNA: TGTGCCAGCTCACCGGACAGCTACGAGCAGTACTTC.

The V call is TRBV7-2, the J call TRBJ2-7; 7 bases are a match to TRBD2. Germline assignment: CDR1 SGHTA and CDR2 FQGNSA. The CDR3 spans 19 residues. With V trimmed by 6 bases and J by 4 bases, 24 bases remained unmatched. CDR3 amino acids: CASRSFGRRSSQLGYEQYF. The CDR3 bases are TGTGCCAGCAGGAGCTTCGGGAGGAGGTCTAGCCAACTTGGGTACGAGCAGTACTTC.

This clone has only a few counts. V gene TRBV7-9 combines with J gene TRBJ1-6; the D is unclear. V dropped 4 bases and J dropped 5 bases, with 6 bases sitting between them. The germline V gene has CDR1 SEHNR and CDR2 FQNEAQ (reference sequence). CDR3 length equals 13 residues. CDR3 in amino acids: CASSSTDNSPLHF. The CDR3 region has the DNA TGTGCCAGCAGCTCCACAGATAATTCACCCCTCCACTTT. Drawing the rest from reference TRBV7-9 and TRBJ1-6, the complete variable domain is DTGVSQNPRHKITKRGQNVTFRCDPISEHNRLYWYRQTLGQGPEFLTYFQNEAQLEKSRLLSDRFSAERPKGSFSTLEIQRTEQGDSAMYLCASSSTDNSPLHFGNGTRLTVT.

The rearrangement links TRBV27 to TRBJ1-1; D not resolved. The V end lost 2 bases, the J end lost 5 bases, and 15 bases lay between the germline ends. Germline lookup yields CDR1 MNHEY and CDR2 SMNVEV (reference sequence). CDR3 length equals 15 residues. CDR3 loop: CASSLVPAARTEAFF. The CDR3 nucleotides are TGTGCCAGCAGTTTAGTCCCCGCGGCTAGGACTGAAGCTTTCTTT.

The CDR3 DNA is TGTGCCAGCAGCGGTGGACTAGCGGGAGGGGAGTTCTTC. Its protein is CASSGGLAGGEFF. The chain recombines TRBV9 with TRBJ2-1, with 15 bases matching TRBD2. There are 13 residues in the CDR3. V dropped 3 bases and J dropped 14; count of bases not matched to a gene: 3. Germline V CDR1 and CDR2: SGDLS, YYNGEE.

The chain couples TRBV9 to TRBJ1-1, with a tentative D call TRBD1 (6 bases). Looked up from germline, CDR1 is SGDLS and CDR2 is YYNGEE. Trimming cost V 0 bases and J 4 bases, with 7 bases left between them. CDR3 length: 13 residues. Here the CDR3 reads CASSVDRATEAFF. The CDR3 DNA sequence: TGTGCCAGCAGCGTAGACAGGGCCACTGAAGCTTTCTTT.

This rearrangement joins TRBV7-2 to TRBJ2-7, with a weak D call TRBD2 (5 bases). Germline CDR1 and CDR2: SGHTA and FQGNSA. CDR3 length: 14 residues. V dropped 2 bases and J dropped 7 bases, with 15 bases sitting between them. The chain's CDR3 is CASSLYSPRREQYF. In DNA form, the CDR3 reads TGTGCCAGCAGCTTATACTCCCCGCGGAGGGAGCAGTACTTC.

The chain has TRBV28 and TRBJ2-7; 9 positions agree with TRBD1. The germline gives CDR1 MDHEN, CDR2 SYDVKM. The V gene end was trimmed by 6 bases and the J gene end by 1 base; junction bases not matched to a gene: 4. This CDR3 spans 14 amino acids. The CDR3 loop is CASRTGGSSYEQYF. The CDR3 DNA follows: TGTGCCAGCAGGACAGGGGGATCTTCCTACGAGCAGTACTTC. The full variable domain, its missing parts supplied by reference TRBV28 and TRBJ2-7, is DVKVTQSSRYLVKRTGEKVFLECVQDMDHENMFWYRQDPGLGLRLIYFSYDVKMKEKGDIPEGYSVSREKKERFSLILESASTNQTSMYLCASRTGGSSYEQYFGPGTRLTVT.

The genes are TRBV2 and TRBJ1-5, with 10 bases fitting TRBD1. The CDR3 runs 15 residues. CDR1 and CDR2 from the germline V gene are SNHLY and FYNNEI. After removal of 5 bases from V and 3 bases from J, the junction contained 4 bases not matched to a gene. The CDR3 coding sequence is TGTGCCAGCAGTCTGGGACAGGGGTTCAATCAGCCCCAGCATTTT. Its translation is CASSLGQGFNQPQHF.

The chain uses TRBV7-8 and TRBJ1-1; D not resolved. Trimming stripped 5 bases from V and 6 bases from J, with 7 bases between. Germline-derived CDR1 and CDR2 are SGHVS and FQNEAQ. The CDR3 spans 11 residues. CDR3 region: CASSPLAEAFF. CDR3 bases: TGTGCCAGCAGCCCCCTCGCTGAAGCTTTCTTT.

The CDR3 region is CASSLDLTAYNEQFF. Written as DNA, the CDR3 is TGTGCCAGCAGCCTTGACCTAACCGCCTACAATGAGCAGTTCTTC. The V and J genes are TRBV7-8 and TRBJ2-1; D gene uncertain. CDR3 length: 15 amino acids. Germline V gene sequence: CDR1 SGHVS, CDR2 FQNEAQ. Trimming removed 5 bases from V and 2 bases from J, with 13 bases in between.

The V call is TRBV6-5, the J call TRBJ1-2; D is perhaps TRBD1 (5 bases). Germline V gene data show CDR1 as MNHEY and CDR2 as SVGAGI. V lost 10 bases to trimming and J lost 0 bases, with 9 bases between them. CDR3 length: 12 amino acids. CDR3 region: CATATANYGYTF. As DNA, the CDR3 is TGTGCCACCGCGACAGCTAACTATGGCTACACCTTC.

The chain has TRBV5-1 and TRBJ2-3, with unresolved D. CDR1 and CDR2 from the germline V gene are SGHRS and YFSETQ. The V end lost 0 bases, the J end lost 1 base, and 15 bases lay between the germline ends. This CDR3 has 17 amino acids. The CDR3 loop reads CASSLGRGRARTDTQYF. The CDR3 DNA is TGCGCCAGCAGCTTGGGACGAGGAAGGGCCCGCACAGATACGCAGTATTTT. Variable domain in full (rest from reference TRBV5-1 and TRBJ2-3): KAGVTQTPRYLIKTRGQQVTLSCSPISGHRSVSWYQQTPGQGLQFLFEYFSETQRNKGNFPGRFSGRQFSNSRSEMNVSTLELGDSALYLCASSLGRGRARTDTQYFGPGTRLTVL.

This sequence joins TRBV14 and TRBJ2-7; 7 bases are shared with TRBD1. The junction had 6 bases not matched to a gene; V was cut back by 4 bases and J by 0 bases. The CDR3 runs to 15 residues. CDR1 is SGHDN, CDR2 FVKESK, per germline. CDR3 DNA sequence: TGTGCCAGCAGCCTAGGACAGGTCAACTCCTACGAGCAGTACTTC. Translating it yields CASSLGQVNSYEQYF.